These 17 T cell receptor beta chains share one sample of origin, sequenced in a study of shared clonotypes between healthy human individuals. Here immunoSEQ multiplex PCR was the method, and the copy in TCRdb shows in-frame clones only, minus some. The sample contains 1,100,000 or so clones, around 82% of which appear only once. Sequencing input: memory CD4+ T cells from PBMCs. The subset denotes: CD45RA-negative fraction. The receptors stem from a man younger than 30 in good health. Some clones in this sample may be carry-over from other donors' samples.

The chain is built from TRBV18 and TRBJ1-4; weak D call: TRBD1 (5 bases). This CDR3 has 14 residues. The germline V gene has CDR1 KGHSH and CDR2 LQKENI. Deletions cut 4 bases from V and 8 bases from J, with 14 bases between. The CDR3 DNA follows: TGTGCCAGCTCACTCCAGGGTAAAGGAGAAAAACTGTTTTTT. Translated, it gives CASSLQGKGEKLFF.

The rearrangement joins TRBV6-5 to TRBJ1-5; D is uncertain. Germline V gene sequence: CDR1 MNHEY, CDR2 SVGAGI. V shed 0 bases and J shed 5 bases, with 8 bases lying between them. This CDR3 region has 14 residues. The CDR3 here is CASSYSSEDQPQHF. The DNA of the CDR3 is TGTGCCAGCAGTTACTCGAGTGAGGATCAGCCCCAGCATTTT.

The V and J genes are TRBV14 and TRBJ2-7; D not resolved. The CDR3 contains 12 residues. Trimming took 6 bases from V and 4 from J, leaving 10 bases between them. Per germline, CDR1 SGHDN and CDR2 FVKESK. CDR3 bases: TGTGCCAGCAGTTACAACGGTTACGAGCAGTACTTC. The encoded protein is CASSYNGYEQYF.

The chain links TRBV11-2 to TRBJ2-5; D gene uncertain. V was trimmed by 2 bases and J by 5 bases, leaving 18 bases between them. CDR3 size: 16 residues. CDR1 and CDR2 (germline): SGHAT, FQNNGV. DNA of the CDR3: TGTGCCAGCAGCTTAACTCAGGACGGGTCCTTCGAGACCCAGTACTTC. Its translation is CASSLTQDGSFETQYF.

This sequence joins TRBV18 and TRBJ2-3, with D hard to call. This CDR3 is 14 amino acids long. Per the germline V gene, CDR1 is KGHSH and CDR2 is LQKENI. V was shortened by 3 bases and J by 3 bases, with 10 bases between the two germline ends. CDR3 amino acids: CASSPPYSTDTQYF. The DNA for the CDR3 is TGTGCCAGCTCACCTCCATACTCAACAGATACGCAGTATTTT.

The gene calls are TRBV5-6 and TRBJ1-2; D gene unclear. V was shortened by 3 bases and J by 3 bases, with 9 bases between the two germline ends. The CDR3 extends over 13 amino acids. Germline values: CDR1 SGHDT, CDR2 YYEEEE. The DNA of the CDR3 is TGTGCCAGCAGCTCGATTGTTGACTATGGCTACACCTTC. It encodes CASSSIVDYGYTF.

The chain uses TRBV9 and TRBJ2-2, with unresolved D. The V end lost 3 bases, the J end lost 0 bases, and 12 bases lay between the germline ends. Germline loops: CDR1 SGDLS, CDR2 YYNGEE. This CDR3 comprises 16 residues. CDR3 sequence: CASSGKLKTNTGELFF. CDR3 bases: TGTGCCAGCAGCGGGAAGCTTAAAACGAACACCGGGGAGCTGTTTTTT.

This clone was picked up one time. J is TRBJ1-1 and V is TRBV5-1; no clear D gene. Deletions cut 4 bases from V and 7 bases from J, with 14 bases between. The CDR3 is 13 amino acids. From germline, CDR1 is SGHRS and CDR2 YFSETQ. The chain's CDR3 is CASSPTSSGEAFF. The CDR3 bases are TGCGCCAGCAGCCCCACATCGTCCGGTGAAGCTTTCTTT.

The V and J genes are TRBV19 and TRBJ1-2, with 7 bases identical to TRBD1. Unmatched junction bases numbered 5, after V lost 1 base and J lost 0 bases. CDR3 length: 16 amino acids. Germline CDR1 is LNHDA and CDR2 is SQIVND (reference sequence). The CDR3 DNA is TGTGCCAGTAGTATAGCTGGAGGGGGCTCTAACTATGGCTACACCTTC. Translated, it gives CASSIAGGGSNYGYTF.

Notes on this clone: Other DNA sequences within the sample encode an identical CDR3. The rearrangement uses TRBV28 and TRBJ2-7; no definite D call. Trimming removed 1 base at V and 6 bases at J, with 4 bases between. This CDR3 region has 11 residues. Germline-derived CDR1 and CDR2 are MDHEN and SYDVKM. CDR3 loop: CASSLFSEQYF. In DNA, the CDR3 is TGTGCCAGCAGTTTATTTTCCGAGCAGTACTTC.

V and J are TRBV7-9 and TRBJ2-3, with D possibly matching TRBD1 (6 bases). V was pared by 3 bases and J by 0 bases, with 19 bases between. The CDR3 contains 18 residues. CDR1 SEHNR and CDR2 FQNEAQ come from the germline V gene (reference sequence). CDR3 DNA: TGTGCCAGCAGCTTTCCCCAGGGGACGTACCCTAGCACAGATACGCAGTATTTT. It yields the protein CASSFPQGTYPSTDTQYF.

The chain combines TRBV29-1 with TRBJ2-2; D is possibly TRBD1 (5 bases). V lost 6 bases and J lost 5, with 16 bases in between. CDR1 and CDR2 (germline): SQVTM, ANQGSEA. The CDR3 is 14 residues long. The CDR3 loop reads CSVLGAGWTGELFF. The CDR3, as DNA: TGCAGCGTGCTAGGGGCAGGGTGGACCGGGGAGCTGTTTTTT.

This sequence joins TRBV28 and TRBJ1-2; a possible D gene is TRBD1 (5 bases). The germline V gene has CDR1 MDHEN and CDR2 SYDVKM. The CDR3 is made up of 13 amino acids. Trimming stripped 4 bases from V and 4 bases from J, with 10 bases between. CDR3 DNA sequence: TGTGCCAGCAGTTCCGGGACTTTCTATGGCTACACCTTC. Translation gives CASSSGTFYGYTF.

CDR3 nucleotides: TGTGCCTGGAGTGTTTTCAGGGGGGACGAAAAACTGTTTTTT. As protein: CAWSVFRGDEKLFF. The chain couples TRBV30 to TRBJ1-4, with 7 bases that match TRBD1. The CDR3 has 14 residues. V dropped 0 bases and J dropped 8; count of bases not matched to a gene: 6. CDR1 GTSNPN and CDR2 SVGIG come from the germline V gene (reference sequence).

The chain carries TRBV15 and TRBJ1-1, with 10 bases aligning to TRBD1. Trimming removed 5 bases from V and 5 bases from J; junction bases left unmatched: 5. Germline CDR1 and CDR2: LNHNV and YYDKDF (reference sequence). The CDR3 is 14 residues long. CDR3 DNA sequence: TGTGCCACCAGCTGGGACAGGGGAGGGACTGAAGCTTTCTTT. Amino acid sequence: CATSWDRGGTEAFF.

V gene TRBV4-1 combines with J gene TRBJ2-2, with 11 bases that match TRBD1. Losses at the gene ends were 4 bases for V and 6 bases for J; bases not matched to a gene: 13. This CDR3 is built from 18 residues. Germline CDR1 MGHRA, CDR2 YSYEKL. The chain's CDR3 is CASSLKMGPGQGAGELFF. The CDR3 DNA reads as TGCGCCAGCAGCCTCAAAATGGGACCGGGACAGGGGGCCGGGGAGCTGTTTTTT.

V gene TRBV5-4 combines with J gene TRBJ2-5, with 8 bases identical to TRBD1. The ends lost 4 bases at V and 5 bases at J; junction bases unmatched: 13. The CDR3 runs to 16 residues. In germline, CDR1 is SGHNT, CDR2 YYREEE (reference sequence). This CDR3 is CASSVGVQGAVETQYF. CDR3 DNA: TGTGCCAGCAGCGTGGGGGTCCAGGGGGCGGTCGAGACCCAGTACTTC.